A single sample is the source of the 2 T cell receptor beta chains below, sequenced in a study of blood T cell repertoires in COVID-19. The assay was immunoSEQ multiplex PCR, and TCRdb's table has in-frame clones only and misses some. The sample consists of about 72,000 clones, around 90% of them appearing once. The sequencing input was peripheral blood. The source of these receptors is a human donor in a cohort sampled during active COVID-19.

In its sample, this clone was seen once. For the CDR3, the DNA is TGTGCCAGCAGCCGAAGACAGGGGACCGGGGAGCTGTTTTTT. Its protein is CASSRRQGTGELFF. J is TRBJ2-2 and V is TRBV14, with 8 nucleotides matching TRBD1. J gave up 5 bases and V 4 bases, and 3 bases lay outside the gene matches. The CDR3 contains 14 residues. CDR1 and CDR2 (germline): SGHDN, FVKESK.

This clone has a single count. The chain is built from TRBV5-1 and TRBJ1-4, with 8 bases matching TRBD1. The germline gives CDR1 SGHRS, CDR2 YFSETQ. The length of the CDR3 is 15 residues. Germline trimming cut 0 bases from V and 4 bases from J; bases unmatched to any gene: 2. Here the CDR3 DNA reads TGCGCCAGCAGCTTGGCACAGGGGGTTAATGAAAAACTGTTTTTT. Translation: CASSLAQGVNEKLFF.